The present entry profiles one T cell receptor beta chain with its context. Its antigen is not known. This specimen comes from a study of cytomegalovirus exposure and HLA in healthy donors. Study-wide findings and caveats: Some highly shared sequence variants likely arose as a pipeline artifact.

PCR primers comprised 60 Vbeta and 13 Jbeta primers. Profiled with immunoSEQ multiplex PCR; TCRdb holds only in-frame clones, not every one. The table has 150,000 to 200,000 clones, approximately 79% seen once. What was sequenced was PBMCs. This TCR came from a human donor in good health.

The CDR3 DNA follows: TGTGCCAGCAGCTCCACAGGGGGCTCTTCCAATGAGCAGTTCTTC. Amino acids: CASSSTGGSSNEQFF. This chain connects TRBV7-8 to TRBJ2-1, with 9 bases matching TRBD1. The CDR3 extends over 15 amino acids. CDR1 is SGHVS, CDR2 FQNEAQ, per germline. V shed 4 bases, J shed 6 bases, and the junction held 7 bases outside the gene matches.